The rows below give T cell receptor beta chains drawn from one sample of a study of radiation and T cells in renal cell carcinoma. The assay was immunoSEQ multiplex PCR, and TCRdb's table has in-frame clones only and misses some. The table includes more than 95,000 clones, approximately 78% detected once. The source was blood, collected from a patient whose treatment included radiotherapy and nephrectomy. These receptors all stem from an older woman with renal cell carcinoma. Both conserved end residues are trimmed from each CDR3. For some rows the clone size is stated as once, few or many, or as a class when expanded; others skip it.

clone size | J gene | V gene | CDR3 protein
- | TRBJ2-1 | TRBV11-2 | ASSFRGPNNEQF
- | TRBJ1-2 | TRBV7-3 | ASSDWGDGYT
few | TRBJ1-1 | TRBV27 | ASSLSTQGGTEAF
once | TRBJ2-7 | TRBV29-1 | SVVGRESYEQY
- | TRBJ1-6 | TRBV6-4 | ASSDLSARRSPLH
- | TRBJ2-7 | TRBV30 | AWSRDRDYEQY
- | TRBJ2-7 | TRBV10-2 | ASSESYRTGPIGQY
- | TRBJ1-2 | TRBV30 | AWSVTGEGGYT
- | TRBJ1-1 | TRBV7-9 | ASSERGQGASTEAF
- | TRBJ1-1 | TRBV15 | ATSYTKGQEFEAF
few | TRBJ1-1 | TRBV6-5 | ASSYFVGLGNTEAF
- | TRBJ2-1 | TRBV6-5 | ASSPSSYNEQF
- | TRBJ2-1 | TRBV27 | ASSPGTYTNEQF
few | TRBJ2-7 | TRBV27 | ASSLSQGSYEQY
- | TRBJ2-7 | TRBV5-1 | ASSLPFTAIGLKSYEQY
- | TRBJ1-5 | TRBV7-3 | ASSLGLDQPQH
- | TRBJ2-1 | TRBV21-1 | ASSSPGLAGDNEQF
- | TRBJ2-5 | TRBV5-1 | ASSLGQGLGETQY
- | TRBJ1-1 | TRBV10-3 | AISDLTEAF
once | TRBJ2-2 | TRBV4-1 | ASSQVGPSGGPTGELF
- | TRBJ2-7 | TRBV5-6 | ASSSRGGPYSSEQY
once | TRBJ2-1 | TRBV5-1 | ASSFSGGVSEQF
- | TRBJ1-1 | TRBV14 | ASSRQTDLNTEAF
- | TRBJ2-1 | TRBV21-1 | AVRQGHNEQF
- | TRBJ1-1 | TRBV6-5 | ASSWLGGANTEAF
- | TRBJ1-1 | TRBV9 | ASSKQGSDTEAF
once | TRBJ2-1 | TRBV5-1 | ASSLALAGVVGQF
- | TRBJ2-6 | TRBV6-5 | ASSYSVAPGANVLT
- | TRBJ1-1 | TRBV18 | ASSPRSGDTEAF
- | TRBJ1-2 | TRBV5-6 | ASSLVVVSNDGYT
- | TRBJ1-2 | TRBV28 | ASRQSLLEGYT
few | TRBJ1-1 | TRBV7-3 | ASSPGQYTEAF
- | TRBJ2-6 | TRBV5-1 | ASSLVAISGANVLT
- | TRBJ1-2 | TRBV7-9 | ASSFSRGQGNGYI
- | TRBJ2-3 | TRBV7-8 | ASSQDRGSTDTQY
- | TRBJ2-3 | TRBV6-5 | ASRRQTLPDTQY
- | TRBJ1-3 | TRBV7-9 | ASSQGGGSGNTIY
- | TRBJ2-7 | TRBV28 | ASRFRGTYEQY
- | TRBJ2-7 | TRBV7-9 | ASSLEAAFSYEQY
- | TRBJ2-1 | TRBV7-2 | ASSLTYGSYNEQF
once | TRBJ1-5 | TRBV28 | ASSLISQGALNQPQH
- | TRBJ2-5 | TRBV28 | ASSASGTVIEETQY
- | TRBJ2-7 | TRBV4-1 | ASSQEGFSGGEQY
- | TRBJ1-6 | TRBV6-5 | ASSYIGGSPLH
- | TRBJ1-2 | TRBV6-5 | ASSYSREADNYGYT
- | TRBJ2-5 | TRBV7-9 | ASSSLDRGYGETQY
- | TRBJ2-1 | TRBV7-9 | ASSPHNEQF
- | TRBJ2-7 | TRBV5-1 | ASSLADRGGYEQY
- | TRBJ1-1 | TRBV10-2 | ASLGDNTEAF
- | TRBJ1-3 | TRBV30 | AWSPTGAYSGNTIY
- | TRBJ2-1 | TRBV28 | ASSRQGAASYNEQF
- | TRBJ1-3 | TRBV7-2 | ASSHTGGPGNTIY
once | TRBJ1-5 | TRBV6-5 | ASSPPGGRNQPQH
once | TRBJ2-1 | TRBV7-9 | ASSKGRSSYNEQF
- | TRBJ1-1 | TRBV6-5 | ANGMNTEAF
- | TRBJ2-5 | TRBV6-5 | ASSYSPGVGETQY
few | TRBJ1-5 | TRBV6-5 | ASSYGGQQPQH
- | TRBJ2-1 | TRBV6-5 | ASRIGQGTLGEQF
- | TRBJ2-7 | TRBV6-1 | ASSEGRAHYEQY